This T cell receptor beta chain was sequenced in a study of cytomegalovirus exposure and HLA in healthy donors. The germline V gene encodes CDR1 SGHTA and CDR2 FQGTGA. V dropped 0 bases and J dropped 1; count of bases not matched to a gene: 7. CDR3 size: 18 residues. Primers: 60 Vbeta forward and 13 Jbeta reverse. TCRdb's copy holds only in-frame clones and misses some; the assay was immunoSEQ multiplex PCR. The table shows around 150,000 clones, with 70% to 80% occurring only once. The genes are TRBV7-3 and TRBJ2-2; 8 nucleotides align to TRBD1. This receptor was identified in a human donor in good health. The sample consisted of PBMCs. The CDR3: CASSLTGPGGGNTGELFF. In DNA, the CDR3 is TGTGCCAGCAGCTTAACCGGACCAGGGGGCGGGAACACCGGGGAGCTGTTTTTT.